This TCR beta chain was recorded in a study of T-cell memory formation after mild COVID-19. The germline V gene has CDR1 SGHRS and CDR2 YFSETQ. Trimming took off 7 bases at V and 4 bases at J, with 17 bases between the two ends. The CDR3 is 14 residues long. TCRdb used MiXCR to reprocess the 5' RACE reads, holding one entry per CDR3 protein. The sample has about 350,000 distinct CDR3 sequences, roughly an eighth seen once. Sequencing input: PBMCs or a T cell subset sorted from them (not recorded which). This clonotype was sampled from a man between 18 and 29 years old who had mild COVID-19 (a few samples of this study predate the infection). Cell type and time point are not known. The chain links TRBV5-1 to TRBJ1-1; D call uncertain. CDR3 region: CASEVSPGGTEAFF. CDR3 bases: TGCGCCAGCGAAGTCTCGCCTGGAGGCACTGAAGCTTTCTTT.